The clone carrying this T cell receptor (beta chain) showed up just a few times. As yet, its antigen is unknown. The iRepertoire nested amplicon-rescue multiplex PCR amplified TCR alpha and beta CDR3s from RNA. For one-step reverse transcription and amplification, roughly 95-400 ng of tissue mRNA or PBMC total RNA was used. TCRdb re-analysed the multiplex PCR reads in MiXCR, keeping a single row per CDR3 protein. The table lists about 180,000 distinct CDR3 sequences, more than 35% of them singletons. This entry comes from a study of glioma-infiltrating T cells. The study's findings and limits: Non-neoplastic patients had below-expected tissue-blood divergence, while all gliomas exceeded expectation.

V lost 1 base and J 8 bases, leaving 12 bases between the germline ends. CDR3 size: 14 residues. Germline CDR1 MGHRA, CDR2 YSYEKL. The source is a human donor with low-grade glioma or glioblastoma, undergoing nonglioma brain surgery, or in good health (not recorded which). The specimen sequenced was glioma tissue, nonneoplastic brain tissue, or PBMCs (not recorded which). This chain joins TRBV4-1 and TRBJ2-1, with D tentatively TRBD2 (6 bases). In DNA form, the CDR3 reads TGCGCCAGCAGCCAAGTTCCCCGGGGGTATGAGCAGTTCTTC. Amino acid sequence: CASSQVPRGYEQFF.